The 26 T cell receptor beta chains below come from one sample, sequenced in a study of CD8 T cells in ankylosing spondylitis. Study-wide results and caveats: A TCR beta motif of 7 to 9 highly homologous variants seemed to mark ankylosing spondylitis blood.

Each CDR3 protein is one row after TCRdb ran MiXCR on the 5' RACE reads. The table shows over 600,000 distinct CDR3 sequences, with over 15% occurring only once. These receptors lack a known antigen. What was sequenced was blood, either unsorted or a sorted T cell fraction (not recorded which). The receptors derive from a male donor with ankylosing spondylitis.

The gene calls are TRBV20-1 and TRBJ2-2; no definite D call. V was shortened by 3 bases and J by 1 base, with 9 bases between the two germline ends. The CDR3 consists of 14 residues. Per germline, CDR1 DFQATT and CDR2 SNEGSKA (reference sequence). The CDR3 sequence is CSASASLNTGELFF. DNA of the CDR3: TGCAGTGCTAGTGCCAGCTTGAACACCGGGGAGCTGTTTTTT.

This chain uses TRBV9 with TRBJ2-1; 9 nucleotides line up with TRBD1. In germline, CDR1 is SGDLS, CDR2 YYNGEE. V lost 3 bases to trimming and J lost 7 bases; unmatched junction nucleotides: 14. The CDR3 contains 17 residues. For the CDR3, the DNA is TGTGCCAGCAGCGGAACCGGGACAGGGCGACAAACGAATGAGCAGTTCTTC. Translated: CASSGTGTGRQTNEQFF.

In this sample, this clonotype turned up a few times. The genes are TRBV7-8 and TRBJ2-3; TRBD2 matches at 9 bases. Trimming at V came to 5 bases and at J to 2 bases, leaving 14 bases not matched to a gene. CDR3 length: 18 residues. Looked up from germline, CDR1 is SGHVS and CDR2 is FQNEAQ. The CDR3 region is CASSPNGLARGITDTQYF. The CDR3 nucleotides read TGTGCCAGCAGCCCAAACGGACTAGCGAGGGGGATCACAGATACGCAGTATTTT.

V gene TRBV24-1 combines with J gene TRBJ2-1, with TRBD1 identical over 8 bases. CDR3 length: 16 amino acids. CDR1 and CDR2 (germline): KGHDR, SFDVKD. J was trimmed by 0 bases and V by 4 bases; bases with no gene match: 4. CDR3 DNA: TGTGCCACCAGTGACCGCGACAGGGGCTCCTACAATGAGCAGTTCTTC. This sequence encodes CATSDRDRGSYNEQFF.

The chain uses TRBV29-1 and TRBJ2-1; D gene ambiguous. V lost 4 bases and J 5 bases, leaving 12 bases between the germline ends. The CDR3 is made up of 13 amino acids. The germline CDR1 and CDR2 sequences are SQVTM and ANQGSEA. CDR3 region: CSVGLLPHNEQFF. CDR3 coding DNA: TGCAGCGTTGGGTTGCTCCCCCACAATGAGCAGTTCTTC.

There are a few counts of this clonotype. The rearrangement joins TRBV2 to TRBJ2-7; TRBD2 matches at 10 bases. This CDR3 region has 14 residues. CDR1 is SNHLY, CDR2 FYNNEI, per germline. The ends lost 7 bases at V and 4 bases at J; junction bases unmatched: 7. The CDR3 DNA reads as TGTGCCAGCACTCGAGCGGGAGGGAATTACGAGCAGTACTTC. Its translation: CASTRAGGNYEQYF.

The chain combines TRBV3-1 with TRBJ2-7; 8 nucleotides align to TRBD2. The CDR3 has 14 amino acids. Germline V gene data show CDR1 as LGHDT and CDR2 as YNNKEL (reference sequence). V was clipped by 1 base and J by 6 bases; unmatched bases: 5. CDR3 DNA sequence: TGTGCCAGCAGCCAAGCCGGGACTAGGACCGAGCAGTACTTC. Protein product: CASSQAGTRTEQYF.

V gene TRBV27 combines with J gene TRBJ2-7; 8 nucleotides align to TRBD1. CDR1 MNHEY and CDR2 SMNVEV come from the germline V gene (reference sequence). V shed 2 bases and J 1 base; nucleotides not matched to a gene: 7. CDR3 length equals 16 residues. The DNA of the CDR3 is TGTGCCAGCAGTTTAAGGGCCGGGACAGGATCCTACGAGCAGTACTTC. Residues: CASSLRAGTGSYEQYF.

This chain joins TRBV30 and TRBJ2-2; D possibly matches TRBD1 or TRBD2 (5 bases each). The V and J ends lost 0 bases and 7 bases respectively, with 9 bases between them. There are 13 residues in the CDR3. CDR1 GTSNPN and CDR2 SVGIG come from the germline V gene (reference sequence). The CDR3 loop is CAWSVGESGELFF. For the CDR3, the DNA is TGTGCCTGGAGTGTGGGGGAAAGCGGGGAGCTGTTTTTT. The whole variable domain, remainder taken from reference TRBV30 and TRBJ2-2, is SQTIHQWPATLVQPVGSPLSLECTVEGTSNPNLYWYRQAAGRGLQLLFYSVGIGQISSEVPQNLSASRPQDRQFILSSKKLLLSDSGFYLCAWSVGESGELFFGEGSRLTVL.

This clonotype was seen just once. This chain joins TRBV30 and TRBJ1-5; a possible D gene is TRBD1 (6 bases). The CDR3 is made up of 12 amino acids. Germline lookup yields CDR1 GTSNPN and CDR2 SVGIG (reference sequence). Trimming stripped 8 bases from V and 3 bases from J, with 11 bases between. The CDR3 loop reads CAVQGNNQPQHF. DNA of the CDR3: TGTGCCGTGCAGGGGAACAATCAGCCCCAGCATTTT.

This chain connects TRBV7-9 to TRBJ1-1, with 11 bases that match TRBD1. This CDR3 has 14 amino acids. CDR1 and CDR2 (germline): SEHNR, FQNEAQ (reference sequence). J was trimmed by 4 bases and V by 5 bases; bases with no gene match: 3. The CDR3 nucleotides are TGTGCCAGCAGCGCAGGACAGGGGGCCACTGAAGCTTTCTTT. Protein product: CASSAGQGATEAFF.

This clonotype was detected only a few times. The genes are TRBV15 and TRBJ1-4; D remains ambiguous. Germline V gene data show CDR1 as LNHNV and CDR2 as YYDKDF (reference sequence). V dropped 3 bases and J dropped 5 bases, with 13 bases sitting between them. The CDR3 extends over 15 amino acids. CDR3: CATSRKTEKNEKLFF. CDR3 nucleotide sequence: TGTGCCACCAGCAGGAAGACGGAAAAAAATGAAAAACTGTTTTTT. Supplemented by reference TRBV15 and TRBJ1-4, the full variable domain reads DAMVIQNPRYQVTQFGKPVTLSCSQTLNHNVMYWYQQKSSQAPKLLFHYYDKDFNNEADTPDNFQSRRPNTSFCFLDIRSPGLGDTAMYLCATSRKTEKNEKLFFGSGTQLSVL.

The chain couples TRBV9 to TRBJ2-7, with D possibly being TRBD1 (6 bases). Germline lookup yields CDR1 SGDLS and CDR2 YYNGEE. The CDR3 covers 15 residues. V was cut by 0 bases and J by 3 bases, with 13 bases left in between. The CDR3 sequence: CASSVAPGAYYEQYF. The CDR3 DNA reads as TGTGCCAGCAGCGTAGCGCCAGGGGCTTACTACGAGCAGTACTTC.

This clonotype came up once. The gene calls are TRBV20-1 and TRBJ2-1; TRBD2 matches at 8 bases. Germline assignment: CDR1 DFQATT and CDR2 SNEGSKA (reference sequence). The CDR3 consists of 17 residues. Germline trimming cut 1 base from V and 2 bases from J; bases unmatched to any gene: 10. The CDR3 DNA sequence: TGCAGTGCTAGAGTGATAAGCAGCGGGGGAACCTACAATGAGCAGTTCTTC. It is translated as CSARVISSGGTYNEQFF.

This clonotype showed up just a few times. The rearrangement joins TRBV13 to TRBJ1-1; TRBD1 matches at 8 bases. With V trimmed by 2 bases and J by 7 bases, 3 bases remained unmatched. Looked up from germline, CDR1 is PRHDT and CDR2 is FYEKMQ (reference sequence). The CDR3 is made up of 13 amino acids. The CDR3 DNA sequence: TGTGCCAGCAGCTTAAGGACAGGGATTGAAGCTTTCTTT. Protein: CASSLRTGIEAFF.

V usage is TRBV2 and J usage is TRBJ2-3; D could derive from TRBD1 or TRBD2 (5 bases each). V shed 5 bases and J shed 9 bases, with 15 bases lying between them. From germline, CDR1 is SNHLY and CDR2 FYNNEI. The CDR3 is made up of 13 amino acids. The CDR3 nucleotides read TGTGCCAGCAGTACTCAGGGCAGCGGCACGCAGTATTTT. This translates into CASSTQGSGTQYF.

This sequence joins TRBV6-1 and TRBJ1-1; no firm D call. The CDR3 is made up of 12 amino acids. The germline CDR1 and CDR2 sequences are MNHNS and SASEGT. V was cut by 1 base and J by 6 bases, with 6 bases left in between. As DNA, the CDR3 is TGTGCCAGCAGTGAAGTAGTCTCTGAAGCTTTCTTT. It codes for CASSEVVSEAFF.

This clonotype was picked up a small number of times. V usage is TRBV5-6 and J usage is TRBJ1-4, with 7 positions matching TRBD1. Unmatched junction bases numbered 7, after V lost 7 bases and J lost 7 bases. There are 13 residues in the CDR3. The germline gives CDR1 SGHDT, CDR2 YYEEEE. CDR3 coding DNA: TGTGCCAGCGCACAGGGGAGAGGTGAAAAACTGTTTTTT. Encoded protein: CASAQGRGEKLFF.

The chain is built from TRBV7-2 and TRBJ1-4; 8 bases map to TRBD1. The CDR3 consists of 16 residues. CDR1 and CDR2 from the germline V gene are SGHTA and FQGNSA. Trimming removed 1 base from V and 3 bases from J; junction bases left unmatched: 4. CDR3 protein: CASSLGTGRANEKLFF. DNA of the CDR3: TGTGCCAGCAGCTTAGGGACAGGGAGGGCTAATGAAAAACTGTTTTTT.

Only a few counts were recorded for this clonotype. This chain uses TRBV6-2 or TRBV6-3 with TRBJ2-1, with 7 bases identical to TRBD2. Per the germline V gene, CDR1 is MNHEY and CDR2 is SVGEGT. This CDR3 comprises 10 residues. The CDR3 nucleotides read TGTGCTCATCCGGGGGGTGAGCAGTTCTTC. Its protein product is CAHPGGEQFF.

The table lists this clonotype with many counts. Here the CDR3 reads CASSEPTSNKETQYF. The DNA for the CDR3 is TGCGCCAGCAGCGAACCGACAAGCAATAAAGAGACCCAGTACTTC. This rearrangement joins TRBV5-1 to TRBJ2-5, with D unclear. Germline lookup yields CDR1 SGHRS and CDR2 YFSETQ. With 4 bases removed from V and 3 bases from J, the gap between germline ends came to 16 bases. This CDR3 is built from 15 residues.

This clonotype was detected a few times. The chain joins TRBV5-1 to TRBJ1-3; D remains ambiguous. Trimming removed 0 bases from V and 0 bases from J, with 10 bases in between. Germline V CDR1 and CDR2: SGHRS, YFSETQ. The CDR3 spans 16 residues. The CDR3 DNA is TGCGCCAGCAGCTTGGGAGAGCTCTACTCTGGAAACACCATATATTTT. This codes for CASSLGELYSGNTIYF.

The CDR3 nucleotides are TGCGCCAGCTGGATGGGACAGGTCCTTTATGGCTACACCTTC. The encoded protein is CASWMGQVLYGYTF. V and J are TRBV10-2 and TRBJ1-2; 8 bases fit TRBD1. The CDR3 runs to 14 residues. Germline CDR1 and CDR2: WSHSY and SAAADI. V was clipped by 8 bases and J by 5 bases; unmatched bases: 10.

This chain joins TRBV4-1 and TRBJ2-1, with 9 bases that match TRBD2. The V segment lost 4 bases and the J segment 6 bases; nucleotides outside the gene matches: 7. Germline V gene sequence: CDR1 MGHRA, CDR2 YSYEKL. This CDR3 contains 15 residues. In DNA form, the CDR3 reads TGCGCCAGCAGCCCCCTAGCGGGAAACTTCAATGAGCAGTTCTTC. Protein: CASSPLAGNFNEQFF.

The rearrangement uses TRBV5-1 and TRBJ2-3, with D unclear. The germline V and J ends were trimmed by 0 bases and 4 bases, with 6 bases remaining between them. In germline, CDR1 is SGHRS, CDR2 YFSETQ. This CDR3 is built from 13 residues. The CDR3 region is CASSLAHSDTQYF. The CDR3 bases are TGCGCCAGCAGCTTGGCGCACTCAGATACGCAGTATTTT.

This clonotype was detected only a few times. The V and J genes are TRBV12-3 or TRBV12-4 and TRBJ1-4; TRBD1 aligns across 7 bases. V shed 2 bases and J 10 bases; nucleotides not matched to a gene: 16. The CDR3 length is 17 residues. The CDR3, as DNA: TGTGCCAGCAGTTTAAGGGTGGGAGGGGGCGCCCCTGGAAAACTGTTTTTT. Its translation: CASSLRVGGGAPGKLFF.